This TCR beta chain is from a study of blood T cell repertoires in COVID-19. The method was immunoSEQ multiplex PCR; TCRdb's version includes in-frame clones alone and lacks a portion of them. This sample carries around 200,000 clones, 80% to 90% of them seen once, and the ten largest clones take 2% to 2.5%. Trimming took off 5 bases at V and 13 bases at J, with 30 bases between the two ends. From germline, CDR1 is LNHNV and CDR2 YYDKDF (reference sequence). The CDR3 runs to 17 residues. Cohorts were determined from participant-reported clinical history. The rearrangement links TRBV15 to TRBJ2-1; a weak D match, TRBD2 (5 bases). The receptor was derived from a woman aged 40 to 50 with acute COVID-19. The sample was PBMCs or T cells enriched from blood (not recorded which). Written as DNA, the CDR3 is TGTGCCACCAGCTCCTCAAAGGGTACCCCCCACCTAGCATTTCAGTTCTTC. Translation: CATSSSKGTPHLAFQFF.